A single sample is the source of the 23 T cell receptor beta chains below, sequenced in a study of T cell changes during pregnancy in multiple sclerosis. Sequencing was performed with immunoSEQ multiplex PCR; in TCRdb, only in-frame clones are kept and a portion is missing. This table has more than 70,000 clones, 85% to 95% appearing once. The input for sequencing was peripheral blood, taken before pregnancy. The receptors stem from a female donor with multiple sclerosis, enrolled in a pregnancy study.

The chain has TRBV5-6 and TRBJ1-2; 12 bases align to TRBD1. Germline V gene lookup returns CDR1 SGHDT and CDR2 YYEEEE. There are 17 residues in the CDR3. V dropped 3 bases and J dropped 0; count of bases not matched to a gene: 6. The CDR3 loop is CASSSGTGGAANYGYTF. The DNA of the CDR3 is TGTGCCAGCAGCTCGGGGACAGGGGGCGCGGCTAACTATGGCTACACCTTC.

The chain carries TRBV19 and TRBJ1-2; 9 bases agree with TRBD1. J lost 8 bases, V lost 5 bases, and 6 bases had no gene match. The CDR3 is 13 residues long. The germline V gene has CDR1 LNHDA and CDR2 SQIVND (reference sequence). The CDR3 loop is CASSPGQGWGYTF. DNA for the CDR3: TGTGCCAGTAGTCCGGGACAGGGATGGGGCTACACCTTC.

This chain links TRBV10-2 with TRBJ2-3; 12 bases agree with TRBD2. CDR3 size: 14 residues. CDR1 WSHSY and CDR2 SAAADI come from the germline V gene. The V and J ends lost 6 bases and 3 bases, in that order; junction bases with no gene match: 1. This CDR3 reads CASRGLAGTDTQYF. In DNA, the CDR3 is TGCGCCAGCAGAGGACTAGCGGGAACAGATACGCAGTATTTT.

This chain uses TRBV5-5 with TRBJ2-7, with a possible D match to TRBD1 (6 bases). This CDR3 comprises 16 residues. V dropped 1 base and J dropped 3 bases, with 17 bases sitting between them. Germline lookup yields CDR1 SGHKS and CDR2 YYEKEE (reference sequence). CDR3 residues: CASSLRQGQTNYEQYF. The DNA for the CDR3 is TGTGCCAGCAGCTTGAGGCAGGGGCAAACGAACTACGAGCAGTACTTC.

The gene calls are TRBV28 and TRBJ2-3; 7 nucleotides agree with TRBD2. Germline loops: CDR1 MDHEN, CDR2 SYDVKM. Trimming took 3 bases from V and 0 from J; bases not matched to a gene: 3. The length of the CDR3 is 15 residues. The CDR3 region has the DNA TGTGCCAGCAGTTTCCCTAGCGGTAGCACAGATACGCAGTATTTT. Its protein product is CASSFPSGSTDTQYF.

The CDR3 region is CASSDEGLDYEQYF. The CDR3 region has the DNA TGTGCCAGCAGTGACGAGGGTTTGGACTACGAGCAGTACTTC. The V and J genes are TRBV2 and TRBJ2-7, with D possibly TRBD2 on 5 matching bases. CDR3 size: 14 residues. CDR1 is SNHLY and CDR2 is FYNNEI in the germline V gene. Deletions cut 3 bases from V and 3 bases from J, with 12 bases between.

The chain carries TRBV6-1 and TRBJ1-1; TRBD1 matches 7 bases. Germline V gene data show CDR1 as MNHNS and CDR2 as SASEGT. There are 13 residues in the CDR3. V lost 5 bases to trimming and J lost 4 bases; unmatched junction nucleotides: 4. CDR3 sequence (DNA): TGTGCCAGCAGTTTTGACAGGGTCACTGAAGCTTTCTTT. Its protein is CASSFDRVTEAFF.

The chain uses TRBV6-1 and TRBJ1-5; no reliable D call. V was pared by 4 bases and J by 3 bases, with 10 bases between. The CDR3 runs to 14 residues. Looked up from germline, CDR1 is MNHNS and CDR2 is SASEGT. CDR3 residues: CASSGYRANQPQHF. The CDR3 coding sequence is TGTGCCAGCAGTGGTTACAGAGCCAATCAGCCCCAGCATTTT.

This rearrangement joins TRBV2 to TRBJ2-2; 7 bases align to TRBD1. Per germline, CDR1 SNHLY and CDR2 FYNNEI. The CDR3 totals 15 residues. The ends lost 1 base at V and 7 bases at J; junction bases unmatched: 6. CDR3 sequence: CASSEEQGIFGELFF. CDR3 nucleotide sequence: TGTGCCAGCAGTGAAGAACAGGGGATTTTCGGGGAGCTGTTTTTT.

The chain has TRBV30 and TRBJ1-1; TRBD1 aligns across 8 bases. The germline V gene encodes CDR1 GTSNPN and CDR2 SVGIG (reference sequence). Germline trimming cut 7 bases from V and 4 bases from J; bases unmatched to any gene: 5. The CDR3 consists of 12 residues. The CDR3 sequence is CAYSRGPTEAFF. CDR3 DNA sequence: TGTGCCTATTCCAGGGGGCCCACTGAAGCTTTCTTT.

The J gene is TRBJ1-2, the V gene TRBV28; 12 bases map to TRBD1. V lost 8 bases to trimming and J lost 8 bases; unmatched junction nucleotides: 12. CDR3 length: 15 amino acids. CDR1 and CDR2 from the germline V gene are MDHEN and SYDVKM. The CDR3 DNA follows: TGTGCCAGCGTCGTTTCGGGGACAGGGGGCGGGGGCTACACCTTC. Translated: CASVVSGTGGGGYTF.

The chain combines TRBV29-1 with TRBJ2-2; 8 bases line up with TRBD2. This CDR3 comprises 14 residues. Germline trimming cut 6 bases from V and 2 bases from J; bases unmatched to any gene: 5. Looked up from germline, CDR1 is SQVTM and CDR2 is ANQGSEA. CDR3 sequence reads: CSVGRTSNTGELFF. CDR3 nucleotide sequence: TGCAGCGTCGGGCGGACTAGCAACACCGGGGAGCTGTTTTTT.

This clone occurred once. The rearrangement links TRBV14 to TRBJ1-2, with D maybe TRBD1 (6 bases). The V gene's germline CDR1 is SGHDN and CDR2 FVKESK. The V end was cut by 3 bases, the J end by 1 base, with 9 bases between. The CDR3 has 14 amino acids. The CDR3 loop reads CASSQDSFNYGYTF. The CDR3 nucleotides read TGTGCCAGCAGCCAGGACAGTTTTAACTATGGCTACACCTTC.

The gene calls are TRBV5-1 and TRBJ2-7; tentative D call: TRBD2 (6 bases). The CDR3 is made up of 14 amino acids. From germline, CDR1 is SGHRS and CDR2 YFSETQ. With 1 base removed from V and 2 bases from J, the gap between germline ends came to 10 bases. This CDR3 is CASSLRDFPYEQYF. CDR3 DNA sequence: TGCGCCAGCAGCTTGCGGGACTTCCCCTACGAGCAGTACTTC.

The J gene is TRBJ2-7, the V gene TRBV29-1; D remains ambiguous. Germline V gives CDR1 SQVTM, CDR2 ANQGSEA. The ends were cut back, 0 bases at V and 2 bases at J, with 5 bases in the middle. The CDR3 covers 12 residues. CDR3 sequence reads: CSVEDRTYEQYF. The CDR3 bases are TGCAGCGTTGAAGACAGGACCTACGAGCAGTACTTC.

This chain links TRBV6-5 with TRBJ1-2; unclear D gene. The CDR3 extends over 14 amino acids. The germline V gene has CDR1 MNHEY and CDR2 SVGAGI. V was trimmed by 0 bases and J by 4 bases, leaving 9 bases between them. CDR3 loop: CASSYSRGPYGYTF. In DNA, the CDR3 is TGTGCCAGCAGTTACTCGAGAGGGCCCTATGGCTACACCTTC.

The rearrangement uses TRBV2 and TRBJ1-1, with 8 bases lining up with TRBD1. This CDR3 comprises 15 residues. Per the germline V gene, CDR1 is SNHLY and CDR2 is FYNNEI. V dropped 5 bases and J dropped 2; count of bases not matched to a gene: 7. In DNA, the CDR3 is TGTGCCAGCAGTTTGTCCCCAGGGGGCAACACTGAAGCTTTCTTT. Protein product: CASSLSPGGNTEAFF.

The rearrangement joins TRBV7-2 to TRBJ1-1; D possibly corresponds to TRBD1 (6 bases). Germline V lookup: CDR1 SGHTA, CDR2 FQGNSA. CDR3 length equals 14 residues. The ends were cut back, 4 bases at V and 3 bases at J, with 12 bases in the middle. CDR3 sequence (DNA): TGTGCCAGCAGCTCTACAGGGTTAGACACTGAAGCTTTCTTT. The encoded protein is CASSSTGLDTEAFF.

The chain is built from TRBV4-1 and TRBJ2-7, with 8 bases that match TRBD2. The CDR3 sequence is 15 residues long. V lost 4 bases to trimming and J lost 3 bases; unmatched junction nucleotides: 8. Germline assignment: CDR1 MGHRA and CDR2 YSYEKL. CDR3 nucleotides: TGCGCCAGCAGCCCCTCAGCGGGGGCAAACTACGAGCAGTACTTC. This encodes CASSPSAGANYEQYF.

The chain has TRBV28 and TRBJ1-2, with D possibly matching TRBD1 (5 bases). V was pared by 1 base and J by 4 bases, with 10 bases between. CDR1 is MDHEN, CDR2 SYDVKM, per germline. CDR3 size: 14 residues. CDR3 in DNA: TGTGCCAGCAGTTTATCCGACAGTATCTATGGCTACACCTTC. Protein product: CASSLSDSIYGYTF.

The chain combines TRBV2 with TRBJ2-7; D is unclear. This CDR3 spans 13 amino acids. Germline CDR1 and CDR2: SNHLY and FYNNEI. V lost 5 bases and J 4 bases, leaving 12 bases between the germline ends. The CDR3 DNA sequence: TGTGCCAGCAGTCTGGAGTATACGTACGAGCAGTACTTC. This codes for CASSLEYTYEQYF.

This clone was seen a handful of times. The V call is TRBV7-8, the J call TRBJ1-6; TRBD1 aligns across 8 bases. This CDR3 has 14 residues. Germline V gene sequence: CDR1 SGHVS, CDR2 FQNEAQ. Trimming at V came to 5 bases and at J to 8 bases, leaving 5 bases not matched to a gene. The CDR3 DNA reads as TGTGCCAGCAGCGTCCAGGGGGCGGATTCACCCCTCCACTTT. It codes for CASSVQGADSPLHF.

The gene calls are TRBV28 and TRBJ1-5; D call uncertain. Germline values: CDR1 MDHEN, CDR2 SYDVKM. The CDR3 sequence is 13 residues long. V lost 3 bases and J lost 4, with 7 bases in between. The CDR3 reads CASSLDFNQPQHF. CDR3 nucleotide sequence: TGTGCCAGCAGTTTGGACTTTAATCAGCCCCAGCATTTT.